The sequence of this T cell receptor beta chain was determined in a study of Graves' ophthalmopathy and Graves' hyperthyroidism. Study details: Untreated patients at initial diagnosis provided peripheral blood. The study, taken as a whole, reports: A roughly 81% specificity and roughly 90% sensitivity were achieved by a 13-signature model that separated ophthalmopathy from stable hyperthyroidism.

The CDR3 has 17 amino acids. Germline lookup yields CDR1 KGHDR and CDR2 SFDVKD. Trimming shortened V by 7 bases and J by 0 bases, and 15 bases separated the two germline ends. TCR beta CDR3 regions were amplified from RNA transcripts. An opening RT-PCR round employed HTBI primers and preceded a second-round multiplex PCR. TCRdb passed the multiplex PCR reads through MiXCR, listing each CDR3 protein once. The sample shows 660,000 or so distinct CDR3 sequences, about 41% of them seen only once. Remarks on this clonotype: The antigen is not known.

Material for sequencing was peripheral blood. The source is an adult man with Graves' ophthalmopathy. The chain joins TRBV24-1 to TRBJ2-6, with TRBD1 as a possible D gene (5 bases). CDR3 protein: CATSSPWTPSGANVLTF. CDR3 nucleotide sequence: TGTGCCACCAGCAGCCCCTGGACACCCTCTGGGGCCAACGTCCTGACTTTC.